A single sample is the source of the 9 T cell receptor beta chains below, sequenced in a study of blood T cell repertoires in COVID-19. The table came from immunoSEQ multiplex PCR; TCRdb's copy has only in-frame clones and leaves some out. The sample carries approximately 200,000 clones, roughly four fifths recorded once. The sequenced sample was PBMCs or T cells enriched from blood (not recorded which). These receptor sequences come from a man aged 35 to 55 who had recovered from COVID-19.

The V gene is TRBV7-2, the J gene TRBJ1-1, with a weak D call TRBD1 (5 bases). The V and J ends lost 1 base and 4 bases respectively, with 13 bases between them. Germline V gene sequence: CDR1 SGHTA, CDR2 FQGNSA. The CDR3 runs to 15 residues. CDR3 nucleotide sequence: TGTGCCAGCAGCTTAGTGGGGGGTCGAAGCACTGAAGCTTTCTTT. Its protein is CASSLVGGRSTEAFF. The variable domain in full, completed from reference TRBV7-2 and TRBJ1-1, reads GAGVSQSPSNKVTEKGKDVELRCDPISGHTALYWYRQSLGQGLEFLIYFQGNSAPDKSGLPSDRFSAERTGGSVSTLTIQRTQQEDSAVYLCASSLVGGRSTEAFFGQGTRLTVV.

CDR3 protein: CASSPGSRNTEAFF. CDR3 nucleotide sequence: TGTGCCAGCAGCCCAGGGTCTCGGAACACTGAAGCTTTCTTT. The chain is built from TRBV7-3 and TRBJ1-1; possible D gene TRBD1, 5 bases. This CDR3 has 14 amino acids. CDR1 SGHTA and CDR2 FQGTGA come from the germline V gene. V was clipped by 5 bases and J by 1 base, with 11 bases between them.

J is TRBJ2-1 and V is TRBV7-2; D gene uncertain. Germline V gene sequence: CDR1 SGHTA, CDR2 FQGNSA. The CDR3 runs 13 residues. V lost 3 bases, J lost 6 bases, and 9 bases lay in between. CDR3 coding DNA: TGTGCCAGCAGCTTTCCAGGAATCAATGAGCAGTTCTTC. Its translation is CASSFPGINEQFF.

The chain recombines TRBV6-1 with TRBJ2-7; possibly TRBD1 for D (5 bases). The V gene lost 3 bases and the J gene lost 5 bases, with 8 bases spanning the gap. The CDR3 contains 12 residues. The germline CDR1 and CDR2 sequences are MNHNS and SASEGT. In DNA form, the CDR3 reads TGTGCCAGCAGTGAGTGGGGCCACGAGCAGTACGTC. This sequence encodes CASSEWGHEQYV.

V usage is TRBV7-9 and J usage is TRBJ1-1; D may be TRBD1 (6 bases). This CDR3 has 16 residues. Germline V gene lookup returns CDR1 SEHNR and CDR2 FQNEAQ (reference sequence). Trimming stripped 1 base from V and 1 base from J, with 13 bases between. The CDR3 loop is CASSLDTGGANTEAFF. Here the CDR3 DNA reads TGTGCCAGCAGCTTAGACACTGGGGGGGCGAACACTGAAGCTTTCTTT.

This chain links TRBV4-3 with TRBJ1-5; D might be TRBD1 (5 bases). Trimming removed 0 bases from V and 3 bases from J, with 9 bases in between. The CDR3 has 15 amino acids. Germline V gives CDR1 LGHNA, CDR2 YSLEER. CDR3 in DNA: TGCGCCAGCAGCCAAGACCAGACAGTCAATCAGCCCCAGCATTTT. This gives the protein CASSQDQTVNQPQHF.

The chain couples TRBV18 to TRBJ1-4; TRBD1 matches at 7 bases. CDR3 length: 15 residues. Germline V gives CDR1 KGHSH, CDR2 LQKENI. The trim removed 3 bases at V and 8 bases at J, leaving 9 bases unmatched. This CDR3 is CASSPGRGVREKLFF. The DNA for the CDR3 is TGTGCCAGCTCACCCGGCAGGGGGGTTAGAGAAAAACTGTTTTTT.

The rearrangement joins TRBV4-3 to TRBJ2-3, with 8 bases identical to TRBD1. The CDR3 runs to 16 residues. CDR1 LGHNA and CDR2 YSLEER come from the germline V gene. Trimming removed 1 base from V and 2 bases from J; junction bases left unmatched: 5. The CDR3 nucleotides are TGCGCCAGCAGCCAAGGACAGGGGTCTTACACAGATACGCAGTATTTT. Its translation: CASSQGQGSYTDTQYF.

This sequence joins TRBV5-6 and TRBJ1-1; D perhaps matches TRBD1 (6 bases). CDR3 length equals 14 residues. The V end was cut by 0 bases, the J end by 10 bases, with 16 bases between. The V gene's germline CDR1 is SGHDT and CDR2 YYEEEE. The CDR3 bases are TGTGCCAGCAGCTTGGGTTTGGGGGACAAAAGAGCTTTCTTT. Protein product: CASSLGLGDKRAFF.